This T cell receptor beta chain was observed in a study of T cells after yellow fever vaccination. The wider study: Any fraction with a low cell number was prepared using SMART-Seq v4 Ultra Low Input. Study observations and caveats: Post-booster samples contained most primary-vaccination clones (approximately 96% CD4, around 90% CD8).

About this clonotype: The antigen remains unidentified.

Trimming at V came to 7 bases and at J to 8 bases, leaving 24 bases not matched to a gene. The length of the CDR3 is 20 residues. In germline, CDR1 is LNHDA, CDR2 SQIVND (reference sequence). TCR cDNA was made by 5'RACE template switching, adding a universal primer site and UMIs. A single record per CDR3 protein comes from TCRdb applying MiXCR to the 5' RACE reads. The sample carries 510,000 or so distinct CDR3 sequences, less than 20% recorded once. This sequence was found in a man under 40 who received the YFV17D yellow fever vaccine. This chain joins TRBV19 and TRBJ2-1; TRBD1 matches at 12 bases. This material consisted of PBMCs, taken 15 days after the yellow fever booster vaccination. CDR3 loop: CASTKRLKTPGQGASDEQFF. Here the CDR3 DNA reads TGTGCCAGTACAAAACGCCTTAAAACACCGGGACAGGGGGCTTCTGATGAGCAGTTCTTC.